This TCR beta chain was identified during a study of T-cell reconstitution after alpha-beta-depleted transplantation in children. Findings and caveats of the study: After transplant, at about two months, alpha-beta T cells were reportedly derived from several hundred expanded graft clones. A year had passed since transplant, and T-cell counts and diversity by then came mostly from newly produced T cells. Certain patients had high TCRbeta diversity at day 60, and it came from recipient T cells and thymic progenitors that survived.

This CDR3 has 9 residues. Deletions cut 1 base from V and 10 bases from J, with 4 bases between. Germline V CDR1 and CDR2: SQVTM, ANQGSEA. Unique molecular identifiers tagged the TCRbeta library. TCRdb redid the calling of the PCR reads with MiXCR, one entry per CDR3 protein. The sample holds approximately 82,000 distinct CDR3 sequences, 15% to 20% seen once. Notes on this clonotype: The antigen is undetermined.

The rearrangement joins TRBV29-1 to TRBJ1-2; D uncertain. The sequenced sample was PBMCs, mostly from graft donor cells, obtained 360 days after TCRalphabeta/CD19-depleted stem cell transplant. This sequence originates from a male patient aged 2-15 years who had a stem cell transplant for acute lymphoblastic leukemia, so the T cells may come from the graft donor. The CDR3 nucleotides are TGCAGCGTTGAAGGGGCCTACACCTTC. It codes for CSVEGAYTF.